This TCR beta chain was retrieved from a study of vaccination effects on CD4 cells after COVID-19 (dated by TCRdb to between 2020 and 2023). Regarding the study in general: Across the study, the median time from the second dose to post-vaccine sampling was 72 days (range 14 to 241). SARS-CoV-2 spike-specific CD4+ TCR repertoires were compared before and after mRNA vaccination in COVID-19 convalescent patients and in infection-naive vaccine recipients. Altogether, roughly 10 COVID-19 convalescent patients and a few SARS-CoV-2-naive healthy vaccine recipients made up the full study. Cultures from other donors in the study were sequenced with the Oncomine TCR Beta short-read assay on an Illumina iSeq 100.

The ViraFEST assay stimulated PBMC with viral peptide pools and then used TCR sequencing to identify antigen-specific CD4+ T cell clonotypes by expansion. After less than 13 days of culture, CD4+ T cells were isolated with the EasySep CD4+ T cell isolation kit. Participants received two doses of either the BNT162b2 or the mRNA-1273 mRNA SARS-CoV-2 vaccine. Negative nucleocapsid antibody results before and after vaccination confirmed that the healthy vaccine recipients had no prior SARS-CoV-2 infection. A few million PBMC per well were cultured with about 9 ug/ml peptides in IMDM containing around 4.6% human AB serum, 8.5 to 10 IU/ml IL-2 and gentamicin. Half of the culture medium was replaced with fresh IL-2-containing medium on days 3 and 7. Unless noted otherwise, every peptide stimulation condition was grown in triplicate wells. PBMC were separated from whole blood using Ficoll-Paque Plus gradient centrifugation and were then either cryopreserved at -140C or used fresh. The spike proteins of SARS-CoV-2 and of the common cold coronaviruses HCoV-NL63, HCoV-OC43 and HCoV-229E were spanned by overlapping peptide pools. Genomic DNA was extracted from cultured CD4+ T cells with the QIAamp micro DNA kit.

Broad study findings and their caveats: Clones induced by infection and clones induced by vaccination both contracted markedly at late timepoints after vaccination, which fits with T cell responses waning over time. The study was limited by a small number of convalescent patients and lacked early post-infection timepoints. In healthy vaccine recipients, vaccine-induced clones were almost all SARS-CoV-2 mono-reactive, with only 1 of 255 cross-reactive with common cold coronaviruses.

Note on this clone: Its target antigen remains unknown. The sample holds no much larger clone one base away, and base qualities are not on file.

Receptor libraries were prepared by the immunoSEQ multiplex PCR assay. DNA from the cultured, isolated CD4+ T cells was subjected to TCR beta CDR3 sequencing. Per the source publication's procedure: Non-productive TCR sequences were removed, reads were trimmed to the CDR3 region, and CDR3s of at least 7 amino acids were retained. Antigen-specific clonotypes were identified with the MANAFEST web app by comparing expansion in peptide wells against reference cultures. For clones to be considered positive, expansion at FDR<0.05 versus reference and all other wells, an odds ratio above 5, and a frequency above 0.1% in two replicate wells were required. Cross-reactive clonotypes were defined as significantly expanded in SARS-CoV-2 spike wells and in at least one common cold coronavirus spike condition. Levenshtein distance calculated with the stringdist R package was used to assess CDR3 similarity, and unrooted trees were constructed with ape in R 3.6.1. The table was pulled from immuneACCESS by TCRdb, which kept in-frame rearrangements only. Such tables lose some clones; where checked, under half of the loss comes from unresolved V genes, and the rest has no known cause. The V and J calls and clone size are taken from that table; D and trimming were inferred from the DNA. A total of under 80,000 clones appear in this sample, less than 80% of them only once. The ten largest clones take up roughly 0.94% of the sample.

This receptor was obtained from a human donor who received a COVID-19 vaccine. Sequenced here: CD4+ T cells from PBMCs cultured with HCoV-OC43 spike peptides, sampled after COVID-19 vaccination. This sample's cell subset or site label indicates: HCoV-OC43 spike overlapping peptide pool stimulation.

The DNA reads as follows: TGTGCCTGGAGTGTACTCCGGGTCCTAGGTGGGCGGGGGGGCCCGACCGGGGAGCTGTTTTTT. Its product reads: CAWSVLRVLGGRGGPTGELFF. Here the chain combines TRBV30 and TRBJ2-2; 9 nucleotides in the junction match TRBD2. The germline V gene encodes CDR1 GTSNPN and CDR2 SVGIG (reference sequence). V is pruned by 0 bases and J by 5 bases, leaving 22 bases of the junction without a gene match. The CDR3 contains 21 residues, cysteine and phenylalanine counted. The DNA shown is the 63-base CDR3, in frame from base 1.